One and the same sample provided the 27 T cell receptor beta chains below, sequenced in a study of blood T cell repertoires in COVID-19. Here immunoSEQ multiplex PCR was the method, and the copy in TCRdb shows in-frame clones only, minus some. The table lists about 210,000 clones, 80% to 85% of them singletons. The sample consisted of peripheral blood. Receptors were obtained from a woman of 80 years or more with COVID-19, enrolled during active disease.

The V call is TRBV21-1, the J call TRBJ1-6; the D call TRBD1 from the table was never checked on the DNA. TRBV21-1 has pseudogene status. This CDR3 comprises 17 residues. The CDR3 DNA follows: TGTGCCAGCGTCCGAGACAGGGGGGGATCCTATAATTCACCCCTCCACTTT. This encodes CASVRDRGGSYNSPLHF.

The chain is built from TRBV7-2 and TRBJ1-3, with TRBD1 as a possible D gene (5 bases). The CDR3 loop spans 16 amino acids. Germline CDR1 is SGHTA and CDR2 is FQGNSA. Trimming shortened V by 4 bases and J by 0 bases, and 13 bases separated the two germline ends. CDR3 loop: CASSSGGGYSGNTIYF. In DNA form, the CDR3 reads TGTGCCAGCAGCTCGGGTGGGGGGTACTCTGGAAACACCATATATTTT.

This rearrangement joins TRBV28 to TRBJ1-6, with 9 bases identical to TRBD1. The CDR3 covers 15 residues. V dropped 5 bases and J dropped 7; count of bases not matched to a gene: 6. Per germline, CDR1 MDHEN and CDR2 SYDVKM. CDR3 bases: TGTGCCAGCAGTCCTTCGGGACAGGGAAATTCACCCCTCCACTTT. This encodes CASSPSGQGNSPLHF.

The chain couples TRBV28 to TRBJ2-2; the D gene is possibly TRBD2 (6 bases). The ends were cut back, 8 bases at V and 1 base at J, with 17 bases in the middle. The length of the CDR3 is 16 residues. Germline V gives CDR1 MDHEN, CDR2 SYDVKM. This CDR3 reads CASLYPTGENTGELFF. DNA for the CDR3: TGTGCCAGCCTTTATCCGACGGGGGAGAACACCGGGGAGCTGTTTTTT.

CDR3: CASTSHAGATNEKLFF. The CDR3 region has the DNA TGTGCCAGCACCTCCCACGCAGGTGCAACTAATGAAAAACTGTTTTTT. The genes are TRBV3-1 (or the pseudogene TRBV3-2) and TRBJ1-4; D is undetermined. This CDR3 comprises 16 residues. Germline CDR1 and CDR2: LGHDT and YNNKEL (reference sequence). Trimming pared 7 bases from V and 0 bases from J, leaving 15 bases between.

This chain joins TRBV28 and TRBJ2-2; 9 positions agree with TRBD1. The CDR3 contains 15 residues. Germline lookup yields CDR1 MDHEN and CDR2 SYDVKM. V shed 10 bases and J 2 bases; nucleotides not matched to a gene: 8. The CDR3 region is CAIRTGASNTGELFF. The CDR3 nucleotides read TGTGCCATCAGGACAGGGGCCTCAAACACCGGGGAGCTGTTTTTT.

The rearrangement uses TRBV18 and TRBJ1-6; 8 bases map to TRBD1. Germline V gives CDR1 KGHSH, CDR2 LQKENI. The CDR3 is 13 amino acids. J was trimmed by 9 bases and V by 4 bases; bases with no gene match: 2. This CDR3 reads CASSRQGSSPLHF. CDR3 nucleotides: TGTGCCAGCTCACGACAGGGGAGTTCACCCCTCCACTTT.

The V gene is TRBV28, the J gene TRBJ1-4, with 9 bases identical to TRBD1. The CDR3 covers 14 residues. Trimming at V came to 4 bases and at J to 5 bases, leaving 2 bases not matched to a gene. Germline CDR1 is MDHEN and CDR2 is SYDVKM. The CDR3 is CASSSGTGNEKLFF. CDR3 DNA: TGTGCCAGCAGTTCCGGGACAGGGAATGAAAAACTGTTTTTT.

The chain has TRBV5-1 and TRBJ1-2, with 7 bases that match TRBD1. CDR3 length equals 14 residues. With V trimmed by 5 bases and J by 5 bases, 9 bases remained unmatched. Germline CDR1 and CDR2: SGHRS and YFSETQ. CDR3 bases: TGCGCCAGCAGTGAAGGGACAGATCTTTATGGCTACACCTTC. Translation gives CASSEGTDLYGYTF.

Of note for this clone: The same CDR3 also results from other DNA sequences found in this sample. The rearrangement uses TRBV18 and TRBJ1-1; D is unresolved. The V gene's germline CDR1 is KGHSH and CDR2 LQKENI. The length of the CDR3 is 14 residues. Trimming removed 0 bases from V and 5 bases from J, with 10 bases in between. CDR3 amino acids: CASSPPRGRTEAFF. The CDR3 DNA sequence: TGTGCCAGCTCACCACCGCGGGGAAGGACTGAAGCTTTCTTT.

This clone was seen once. CDR3 region: CASGYRDFSYNEQFF. The CDR3 coding sequence is TGTGCCAGCGGATACCGGGACTTTTCCTACAATGAGCAGTTCTTC. V gene TRBV6-5 combines with J gene TRBJ2-1; weak D call: TRBD2 (6 bases). Trimming removed 8 bases at V and 1 base at J, with 15 bases between. Germline assignment: CDR1 MNHEY and CDR2 SVGAGI. There are 15 residues in the CDR3.

The chain employs TRBV2 and TRBJ2-2; tentative D call: TRBD2 (6 bases). Germline values: CDR1 SNHLY, CDR2 FYNNEI. This CDR3 is 13 amino acids long. The V end lost 8 bases, the J end lost 6 bases, and 13 bases lay between the germline ends. The CDR3 loop is CASRGLSSGELFF. The CDR3 nucleotides are TGTGCCAGCCGGGGGTTGAGCTCCGGGGAGCTGTTTTTT.

Concerning this clone itself: This sample includes further DNA sequences coding for the same CDR3. The chain couples TRBV7-2 to TRBJ1-1, with 7 bases identical to TRBD1. The V gene end was trimmed by 7 bases and the J gene end by 0 bases; junction bases not matched to a gene: 11. This CDR3 comprises 16 residues. From germline, CDR1 is SGHTA and CDR2 FQGNSA. The CDR3 sequence: CASTPDARGMNTEAFF. CDR3 in DNA: TGTGCCAGCACACCAGATGCCAGGGGGATGAACACTGAAGCTTTCTTT.

The rearrangement links TRBV7-9 to TRBJ1-1; perhaps TRBD1 as D (6 bases). Germline V gene data show CDR1 as SEHNR and CDR2 as FQNEAQ (reference sequence). V was trimmed by 6 bases and J by 1 base, leaving 18 bases between them. The CDR3 spans 16 residues. The CDR3 here is CASRHRGGQTNTEAFF. The DNA for the CDR3 is TGTGCCAGCAGACATAGGGGGGGCCAGACGAACACTGAAGCTTTCTTT.

This rearrangement joins TRBV6-2 or TRBV6-3 to TRBJ1-2; 9 bases agree with TRBD1. The CDR3 loop spans 14 amino acids. V lost 4 bases, J lost 7 bases, and 7 bases stayed unmatched. Germline V gene data show CDR1 as MNHEY and CDR2 as SVGEGT. The CDR3 DNA reads as TGTGCCAGCAGTTCAGCCGGGACAGGGATTGGCTACACCTTC. It codes for CASSSAGTGIGYTF.

The chain is built from TRBV12-3 or TRBV12-4 and TRBJ2-5; TRBD1 aligns across 8 bases. The ends lost 6 bases at V and 4 bases at J; junction bases unmatched: 4. This CDR3 comprises 13 residues. CDR3 sequence: CASSFGQGETQYF. CDR3 in DNA: TGTGCCAGCAGCTTTGGACAGGGAGAGACCCAGTACTTC.

The chain employs TRBV18 and TRBJ2-7, with D unresolved. The V and J ends lost 3 bases and 4 bases respectively, with 7 bases between them. The germline gives CDR1 KGHSH, CDR2 LQKENI. The CDR3 has 12 amino acids. CDR3 residues: CASSPSRYEQYF. Written as DNA, the CDR3 is TGTGCCAGCTCACCCTCGAGATACGAGCAGTACTTC.

The chain carries TRBV11-2 and TRBJ2-2; D gene ambiguous. Germline lookup yields CDR1 SGHAT and CDR2 FQNNGV. The CDR3 has 15 residues. Trimming cost V 1 base and J 2 bases, with 8 bases left between them. The CDR3 sequence: CASSLASANTGELFF. DNA for the CDR3: TGTGCCAGCAGCTTAGCCAGCGCTAACACCGGGGAGCTGTTTTTT.

This sequence joins TRBV7-8 and TRBJ1-1, with a tentative D call TRBD1 (5 bases). This CDR3 has 17 amino acids. V was shortened by 0 bases and J by 0 bases, with 14 bases between the two germline ends. The germline CDR1 and CDR2 sequences are SGHVS and FQNEAQ. The CDR3 bases are TGTGCCAGCAGCTTAGCAGACAGCCCCCTGATGAACACTGAAGCTTTCTTT. Protein product: CASSLADSPLMNTEAFF.

This chain connects TRBV2 to TRBJ2-2; D remains ambiguous. This CDR3 is built from 15 residues. CDR1 SNHLY and CDR2 FYNNEI come from the germline V gene. V shed 11 bases and J shed 6 bases, with 22 bases lying between them. The CDR3 region is CASLRDTSFAGELFF. Here the CDR3 DNA reads TGTGCCTCCTTAAGAGACACGTCGTTCGCCGGGGAGCTGTTTTTT. Full variable domain (remainder filled in from reference TRBV2 and TRBJ2-2): EPEVTQTPSHQVTQMGQEVILRCVPISNHLYFYWYRQILGQKVEFLVSFYNNEISEKSEIFDDQFSVERPDGSNFTLKIRSTKLEDSAMYFCASLRDTSFAGELFFGEGSRLTVL.

The rearrangement links TRBV9 to TRBJ2-2, with D maybe TRBD2 (5 bases). V gave up 4 bases and J gave up 5 bases, with 15 bases separating them. This CDR3 spans 15 amino acids. From germline, CDR1 is SGDLS and CDR2 YYNGEE. The CDR3 loop reads CASSPRGLGTGELFF. For the CDR3, the DNA is TGTGCCAGCAGCCCACGCGGGCTCGGGACCGGGGAGCTGTTTTTT.

The chain links TRBV29-1 to TRBJ1-1; D is ambiguous. V shed 7 bases and J shed 4 bases, with 16 bases lying between them. The CDR3 spans 13 residues. From germline, CDR1 is SQVTM and CDR2 ANQGSEA. This CDR3 is CSASGVRTTEAFF. CDR3 nucleotides: TGCAGCGCTTCCGGGGTAAGGACCACTGAAGCTTTCTTT. Together with reference TRBV29-1 and TRBJ1-1, the CDR3 gives the full variable domain: SAVISQKPSRDICQRGTSLTIQCQVDSQVTMMFWYRQQPGQSLTLIATANQGSEATYESGFVIDKFPISRPNLTFSTLTVSNMSPEDSSIYLCSASGVRTTEAFFGQGTRLTVV.

V and J are TRBV7-8 and TRBJ2-5, with a weak D call TRBD2 (6 bases). Per the germline V gene, CDR1 is SGHVS and CDR2 is FQNEAQ. This CDR3 is built from 14 residues. Trimming removed 5 bases from V and 5 bases from J, with 15 bases in between. The DNA for the CDR3 is TGTGCCAGCAGCCCCAGGCCACTAGCTGAGACCCAGTACTTC. It yields the protein CASSPRPLAETQYF.

The chain employs TRBV5-4 and TRBJ2-1; 10 bases are a match to TRBD1. From germline, CDR1 is SGHNT and CDR2 YYREEE (reference sequence). V shed 0 bases, J shed 6 bases, and the junction held 6 bases outside the gene matches. The CDR3 consists of 16 residues. The CDR3 nucleotides read TGTGCCAGCAGCTTGGAGGGACAGGGGCTGTCCAATGAGCAGTTCTTC. Its protein is CASSLEGQGLSNEQFF. The complete variable domain, with remaining parts taken from reference TRBV5-4 and TRBJ2-1, reads ETGVTQSPTHLIKTRGQQVTLRCSSQSGHNTVSWYQQALGQGPQFIFQYYREEENGRGNFPPRFSGLQFPNYSSELNVNALELDDSALYLCASSLEGQGLSNEQFFGPGTRLTVL.

Only a few counts were recorded for this clone. J is TRBJ2-5 and V is TRBV5-1; D possibly corresponds to TRBD1 (5 bases). This CDR3 spans 13 amino acids. The V end lost 0 bases, the J end lost 2 bases, and 5 bases lay between the germline ends. In germline, CDR1 is SGHRS, CDR2 YFSETQ. The CDR3: CASSLGQQETQYF. In DNA form, the CDR3 reads TGCGCCAGCAGCTTGGGACAGCAAGAGACCCAGTACTTC.

CDR3 region: CASSELGLLQSV. CDR3 nucleotides: TGTGCCAGCAGTGAGTTAGGACTTCTCCAAAGCGTC. The rearrangement joins TRBV2 to TRBJ2-7; tentatively, D is TRBD2 (5 bases). Germline assignment: CDR1 SNHLY and CDR2 FYNNEI. The CDR3 loop spans 12 amino acids.

The sample holds one count of this clone. This chain links TRBV10-1 with TRBJ1-1, with a possible D match to TRBD1 (5 bases). Trimming removed 3 bases from V and 1 base from J, with 6 bases in between. This CDR3 has 13 residues. Germline CDR1 is WNHNN and CDR2 is SYGVQD (reference sequence). The CDR3 spells CASSEGANTEAFF. The CDR3 DNA reads TGCGCCAGCAGTGAAGGGGCGAACACTGAAGCTTTCTTT.